This T cell receptor beta chain was recorded in a study of blood T cell repertoires in COVID-19. Original handling: Amplified reference gene primers provided the basis for estimating nucleated cell counts. The table came from immunoSEQ multiplex PCR; TCRdb's copy has only in-frame clones and leaves some out. The DNA was the basis for D and trimming; V, J and clone size are from that table. The sample lists hundreds of thousands of clones, about 89% occurring once. A single count supports this clone. The CDR3 has 13 residues. The germline V gene encodes CDR1 LNHDA and CDR2 SQIVND (reference sequence). V lost 3 bases to trimming and J lost 5 bases, with 10 bases between them.

This receptor was taken from a young woman with acute or convalescent COVID-19. What was sequenced was peripheral blood. J is TRBJ1-1 and V is TRBV19, with a weak D call TRBD1 (5 bases). CDR3 residues: CASSMGDWTEAFF. Written as DNA, the CDR3 is TGTGCCAGTAGTATGGGGGACTGGACTGAAGCTTTCTTT. Based on the CDR3 plus reference TRBV19 and TRBJ1-1, the full variable domain is DGGITQSPKYLFRKEGQNVTLSCEQNLNHDAMYWYRQDPGQGLRLIYYSQIVNDFQKGDIAEGYSVSREKKESFPLTVTSAQKNPTAFYLCASSMGDWTEAFFGQGTRLTVV.